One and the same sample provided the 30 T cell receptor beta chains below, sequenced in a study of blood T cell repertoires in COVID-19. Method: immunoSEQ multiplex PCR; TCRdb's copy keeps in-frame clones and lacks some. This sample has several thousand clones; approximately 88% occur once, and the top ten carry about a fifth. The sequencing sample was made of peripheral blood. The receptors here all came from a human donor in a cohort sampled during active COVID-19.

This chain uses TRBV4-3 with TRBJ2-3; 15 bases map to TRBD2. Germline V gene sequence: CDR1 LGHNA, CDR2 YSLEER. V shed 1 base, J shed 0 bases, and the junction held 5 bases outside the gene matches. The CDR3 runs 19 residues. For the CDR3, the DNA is TGCGCCAGCAGCCAAGTAGGGGGGACTAGCGGGAGGAGCACAGATACGCAGTATTTT. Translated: CASSQVGGTSGRSTDTQYF.

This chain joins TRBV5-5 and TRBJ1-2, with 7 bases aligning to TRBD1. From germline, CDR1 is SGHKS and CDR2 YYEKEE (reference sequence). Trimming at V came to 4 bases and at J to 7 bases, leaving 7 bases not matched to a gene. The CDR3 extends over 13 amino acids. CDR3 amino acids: CASSPTGAGGYTF. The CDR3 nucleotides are TGTGCCAGCAGCCCCACAGGGGCTGGTGGCTACACCTTC.

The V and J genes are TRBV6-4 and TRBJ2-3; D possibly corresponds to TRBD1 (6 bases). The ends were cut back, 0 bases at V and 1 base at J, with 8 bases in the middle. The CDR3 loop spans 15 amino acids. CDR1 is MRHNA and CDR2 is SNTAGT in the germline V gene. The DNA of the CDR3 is TGTGCCAGCAGTGACTCAGGGGGAGGCACAGATACGCAGTATTTT. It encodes CASSDSGGGTDTQYF.

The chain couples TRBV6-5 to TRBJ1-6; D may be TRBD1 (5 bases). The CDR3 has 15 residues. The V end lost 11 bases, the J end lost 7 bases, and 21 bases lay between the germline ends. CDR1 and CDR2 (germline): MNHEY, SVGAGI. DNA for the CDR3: TGTGCCGGAACCACGGAGGGGATGTCAAATTCACCCCTCCACTTT. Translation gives CAGTTEGMSNSPLHF.

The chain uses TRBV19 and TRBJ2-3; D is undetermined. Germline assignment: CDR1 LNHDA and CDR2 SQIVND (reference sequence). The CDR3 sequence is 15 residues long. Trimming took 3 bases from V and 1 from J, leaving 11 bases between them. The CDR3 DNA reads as TGTGCCAGTAGTATTAAGTTGTCGGGCACAGATACGCAGTATTTT. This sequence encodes CASSIKLSGTDTQYF.

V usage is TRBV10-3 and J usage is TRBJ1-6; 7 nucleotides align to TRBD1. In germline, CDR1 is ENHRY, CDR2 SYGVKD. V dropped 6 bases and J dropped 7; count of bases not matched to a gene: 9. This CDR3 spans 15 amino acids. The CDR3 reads CAIRLTGETNSPLHF. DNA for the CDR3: TGTGCCATCAGACTAACAGGGGAAACAAATTCACCCCTCCACTTT.

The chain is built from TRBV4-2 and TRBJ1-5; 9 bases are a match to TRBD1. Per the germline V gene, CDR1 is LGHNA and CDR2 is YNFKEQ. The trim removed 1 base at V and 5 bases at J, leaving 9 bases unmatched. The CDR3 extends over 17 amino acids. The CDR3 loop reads CASSQVVSGQGYQPQHF. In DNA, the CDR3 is TGTGCCAGCAGCCAAGTTGTATCGGGACAGGGATATCAGCCCCAGCATTTT.

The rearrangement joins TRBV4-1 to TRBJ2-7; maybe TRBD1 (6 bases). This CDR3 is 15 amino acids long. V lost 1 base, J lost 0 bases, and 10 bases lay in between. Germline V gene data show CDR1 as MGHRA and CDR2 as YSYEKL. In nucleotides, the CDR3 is TGCGCCAGCAGCCAAGGACAGGTTAACTCCTACGAGCAGTACTTC. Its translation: CASSQGQVNSYEQYF.

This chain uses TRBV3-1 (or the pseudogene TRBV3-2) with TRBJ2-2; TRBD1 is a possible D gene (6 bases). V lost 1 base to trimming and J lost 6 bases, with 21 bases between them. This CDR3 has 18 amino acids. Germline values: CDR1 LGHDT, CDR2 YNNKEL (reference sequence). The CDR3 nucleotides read TGTGCCAGCAGCCAAGTGGGGCCGTTCCAGGGGCGCGCCGGGGAGCTGTTTTTT. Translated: CASSQVGPFQGRAGELFF.

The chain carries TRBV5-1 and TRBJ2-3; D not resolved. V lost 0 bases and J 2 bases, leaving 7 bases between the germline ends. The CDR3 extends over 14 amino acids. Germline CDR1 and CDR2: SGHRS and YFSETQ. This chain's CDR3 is CASSLGGTTDTQYF. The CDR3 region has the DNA TGCGCCAGCAGCTTGGGCGGAACCACAGATACGCAGTATTTT.

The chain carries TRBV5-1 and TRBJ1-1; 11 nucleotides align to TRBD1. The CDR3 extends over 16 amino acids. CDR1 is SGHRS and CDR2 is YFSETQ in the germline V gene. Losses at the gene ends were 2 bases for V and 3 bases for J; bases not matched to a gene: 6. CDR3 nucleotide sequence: TGCGCCAGCAGCTTTGGACAGGGGGCAAAACACACTGAAGCTTTCTTT. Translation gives CASSFGQGAKHTEAFF.

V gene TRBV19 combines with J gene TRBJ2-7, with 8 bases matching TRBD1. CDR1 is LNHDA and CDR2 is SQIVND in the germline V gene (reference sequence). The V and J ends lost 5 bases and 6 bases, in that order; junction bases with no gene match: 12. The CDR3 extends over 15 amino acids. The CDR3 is CASSGLRGQGTEQYF. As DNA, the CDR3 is TGTGCCAGTAGTGGCCTAAGAGGACAGGGAACCGAGCAGTACTTC.

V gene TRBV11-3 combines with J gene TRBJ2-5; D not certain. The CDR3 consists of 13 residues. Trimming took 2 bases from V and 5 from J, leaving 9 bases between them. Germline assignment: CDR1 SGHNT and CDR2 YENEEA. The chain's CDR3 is CASSLPYEETQYF. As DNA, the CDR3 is TGTGCCAGCAGCTTACCCTACGAGGAGACCCAGTACTTC.

The CDR3 coding sequence is TGTGCCAGCTCATCCCGGGACAGGTCCTCCGGGGAGCTGTTTTTT. Its protein product is CASSSRDRSSGELFF. This rearrangement joins TRBV18 to TRBJ2-2, with 8 positions matching TRBD1. CDR3 length: 15 amino acids. Trimming cost V 5 bases and J 6 bases; bases outside gene matches: 8. Germline V gives CDR1 KGHSH, CDR2 LQKENI.

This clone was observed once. CDR3 DNA sequence: TGTGCCAGTAGTATAGAAGGAGCGGGGGGACTCCGCACAGATACGCAGTATTTT. Protein sequence: CASSIEGAGGLRTDTQYF. This chain links TRBV19 with TRBJ2-3; 9 nucleotides agree with TRBD2. Germline V lookup: CDR1 LNHDA, CDR2 SQIVND (reference sequence). With V trimmed by 0 bases and J by 1 base, 8 bases remained unmatched. CDR3 length equals 18 residues.

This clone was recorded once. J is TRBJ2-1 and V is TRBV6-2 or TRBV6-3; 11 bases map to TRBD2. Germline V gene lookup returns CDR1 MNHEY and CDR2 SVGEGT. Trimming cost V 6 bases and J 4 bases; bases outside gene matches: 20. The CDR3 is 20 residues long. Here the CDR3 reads CASSHNLGGGPSGRYNEQFF. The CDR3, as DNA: TGTGCCAGCAGCCACAACTTGGGGGGGGGTCCTAGCGGGAGGTACAATGAGCAGTTCTTC.

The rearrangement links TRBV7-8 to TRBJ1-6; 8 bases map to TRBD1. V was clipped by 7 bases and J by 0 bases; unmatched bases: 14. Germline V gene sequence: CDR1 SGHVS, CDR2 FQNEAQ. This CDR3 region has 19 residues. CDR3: CASTPRTGMWGSYNSPLHF. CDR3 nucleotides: TGTGCCAGCACCCCTAGGACAGGGATGTGGGGCTCCTATAATTCACCCCTCCACTTT. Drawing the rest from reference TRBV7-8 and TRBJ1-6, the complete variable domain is GAGVSQSPRYKVAKRGQDVALRCDPISGHVSLFWYQQALGQGPEFLTYFQNEAQLDKSGLPSDRFFAERPEGSVSTLKIQRTQQEDSAVYLCASTPRTGMWGSYNSPLHFGNGTRLTVT.

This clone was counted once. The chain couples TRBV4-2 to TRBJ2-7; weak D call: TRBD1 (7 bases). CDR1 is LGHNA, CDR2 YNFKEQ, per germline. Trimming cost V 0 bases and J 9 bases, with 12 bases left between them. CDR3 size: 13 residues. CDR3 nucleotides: TGTGCCAGCAGCCAAGATACCCAGGGGGGGCAGTACTTC. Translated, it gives CASSQDTQGGQYF.

CDR3 region: CASSQDTGGFYEQYF. The CDR3 bases are TGCGCCAGCAGCCAAGATACGGGAGGCTTTTACGAGCAGTACTTC. The chain combines TRBV4-1 with TRBJ2-7; 7 positions agree with TRBD2. CDR3 length equals 15 residues. The V and J ends lost 0 bases and 4 bases, in that order; junction bases with no gene match: 6. Per germline, CDR1 MGHRA and CDR2 YSYEKL.

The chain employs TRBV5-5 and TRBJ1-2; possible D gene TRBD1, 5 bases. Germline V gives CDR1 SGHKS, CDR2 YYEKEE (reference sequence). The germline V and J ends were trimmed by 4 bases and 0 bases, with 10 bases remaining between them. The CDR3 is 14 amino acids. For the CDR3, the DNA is TGTGCCAGCAGCCCAGGGTTGTCTAACTATGGCTACACCTTC. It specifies CASSPGLSNYGYTF. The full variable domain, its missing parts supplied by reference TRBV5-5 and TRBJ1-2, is DAGVTQSPTHLIKTRGQQVTLRCSPISGHKSVSWYQQVLGQGPQFIFQYYEKEERGRGNFPDRFSARQFPNYSSELNVNALLLGDSALYLCASSPGLSNYGYTFGSGTRLTVV.

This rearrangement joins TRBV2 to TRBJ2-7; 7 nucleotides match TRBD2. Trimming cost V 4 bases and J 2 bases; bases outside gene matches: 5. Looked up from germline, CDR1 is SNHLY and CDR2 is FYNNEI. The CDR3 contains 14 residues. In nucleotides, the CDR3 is TGTGCCAGCAGTGTGGGAGGGGAAGCCTACGAGCAGTACTTC. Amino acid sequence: CASSVGGEAYEQYF.

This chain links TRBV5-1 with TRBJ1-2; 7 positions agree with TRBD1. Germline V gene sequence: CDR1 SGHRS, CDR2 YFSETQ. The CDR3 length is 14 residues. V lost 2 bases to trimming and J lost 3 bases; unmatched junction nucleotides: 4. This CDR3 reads CASSFAGGDYGYTF. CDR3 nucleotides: TGCGCCAGCAGCTTCGCAGGGGGTGACTATGGCTACACCTTC. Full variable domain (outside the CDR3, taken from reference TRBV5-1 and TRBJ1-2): KAGVTQTPRYLIKTRGQQVTLSCSPISGHRSVSWYQQTPGQGLQFLFEYFSETQRNKGNFPGRFSGRQFSNSRSEMNVSTLELGDSALYLCASSFAGGDYGYTFGSGTRLTVV.

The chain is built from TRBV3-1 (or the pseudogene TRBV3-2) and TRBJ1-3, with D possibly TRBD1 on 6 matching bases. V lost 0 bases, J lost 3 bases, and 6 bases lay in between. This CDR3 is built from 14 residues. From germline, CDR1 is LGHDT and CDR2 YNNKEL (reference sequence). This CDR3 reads CASSQDRGGNTIYF. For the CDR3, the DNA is TGTGCCAGCAGCCAAGACAGGGGTGGAAACACCATATATTTT.

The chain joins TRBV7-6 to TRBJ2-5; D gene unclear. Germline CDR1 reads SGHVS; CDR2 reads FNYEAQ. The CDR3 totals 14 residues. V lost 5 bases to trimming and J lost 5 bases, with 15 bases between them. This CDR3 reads CASSARRVAETQYF. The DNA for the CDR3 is TGTGCCAGCAGCGCCCGTCGCGTTGCGGAGACCCAGTACTTC. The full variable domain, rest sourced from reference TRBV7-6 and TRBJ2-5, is GAGVSQSPRYKVTKRGQDVALRCDPISGHVSLYWYRQALGQGPEFLTYFNYEAQQDKSGLPNDRFSAERPEGSISTLTIQRTEQRDSAMYRCASSARRVAETQYFGPGTRLLVL.

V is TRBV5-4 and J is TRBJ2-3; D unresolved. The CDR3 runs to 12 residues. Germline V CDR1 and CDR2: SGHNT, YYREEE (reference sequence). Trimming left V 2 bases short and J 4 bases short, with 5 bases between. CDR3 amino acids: CASSFRADTQYF. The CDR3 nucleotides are TGTGCCAGCAGCTTTAGAGCAGATACGCAGTATTTT.

The CDR3 DNA reads as TGTGCCAGCAGTTACGGCGGGGGGCCGGGAGAGACCCAGTACTTC. This translates into CASSYGGGPGETQYF. This chain joins TRBV6-5 and TRBJ2-5; 8 nucleotides agree with TRBD2. Germline loops: CDR1 MNHEY, CDR2 SVGAGI. V shed 2 bases, J shed 4 bases, and the junction held 6 bases outside the gene matches. The CDR3 is 15 amino acids.

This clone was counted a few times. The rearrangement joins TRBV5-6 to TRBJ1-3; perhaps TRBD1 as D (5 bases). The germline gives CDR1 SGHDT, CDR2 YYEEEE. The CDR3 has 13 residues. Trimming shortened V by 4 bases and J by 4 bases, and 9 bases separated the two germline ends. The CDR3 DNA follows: TGTGCCAGCAGCGTGACAGCCGGAAACACCATATATTTT. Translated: CASSVTAGNTIYF.

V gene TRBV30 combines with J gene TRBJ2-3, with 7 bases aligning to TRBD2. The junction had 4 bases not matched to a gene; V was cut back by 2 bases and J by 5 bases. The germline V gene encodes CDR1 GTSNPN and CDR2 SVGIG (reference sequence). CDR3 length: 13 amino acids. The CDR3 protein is CAWSRRGRDTQYF. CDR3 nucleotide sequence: TGTGCCTGGAGTAGGCGGGGGAGAGATACGCAGTATTTT.

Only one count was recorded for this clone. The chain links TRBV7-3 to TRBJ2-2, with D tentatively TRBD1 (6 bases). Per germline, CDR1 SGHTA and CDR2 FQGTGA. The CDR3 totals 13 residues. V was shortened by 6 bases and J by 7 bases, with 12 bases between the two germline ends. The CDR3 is CASSTGLGGELFF. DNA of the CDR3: TGTGCCAGCAGTACAGGGTTGGGCGGGGAGCTGTTTTTT.

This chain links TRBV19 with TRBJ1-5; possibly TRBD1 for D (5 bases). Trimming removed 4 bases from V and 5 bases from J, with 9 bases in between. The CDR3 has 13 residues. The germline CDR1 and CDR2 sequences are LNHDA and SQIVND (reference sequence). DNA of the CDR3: TGTGCCAGTAGTAGGGGGAGGGATCAGCCCCAGCATTTT. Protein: CASSRGRDQPQHF. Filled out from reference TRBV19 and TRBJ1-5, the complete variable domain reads DGGITQSPKYLFRKEGQNVTLSCEQNLNHDAMYWYRQDPGQGLRLIYYSQIVNDFQKGDIAEGYSVSREKKESFPLTVTSAQKNPTAFYLCASSRGRDQPQHFGDGTRLSIL.